These 30 T cell receptor beta chains originate from one sample sequenced in a study of T cell clonotyping in hematopoietic cell transplantation. Measured with immunoSEQ multiplex PCR; TCRdb has only the in-frame clones, and not every one. In the table there are tens of thousands of clones, under 85% of which are singletons. Time point indicated: recipient sample about 28 days before transplant, after cytoreduction. The source material was peripheral blood mononuclear cells, sampled before stem cell transplant. These receptors all come from a man aged 45-60 years with myelodysplastic syndrome. Some clones in this sample may be carry-over from other donors' samples.

Written as DNA, the CDR3 is TGCGCCAGCAGCTCCGGGGGATCCTACGAGCAGTACTTC. Amino acids: CASSSGGSYEQYF. This rearrangement joins TRBV5-1 to TRBJ2-7; a weak D match, TRBD2 (6 bases). V gave up 3 bases and J gave up 1 base, with 8 bases separating them. CDR1 SGHRS and CDR2 YFSETQ come from the germline V gene. This CDR3 has 13 amino acids. The full variable domain, in which reference TRBV5-1 and TRBJ2-7 provide the parts outside the CDR3, is KAGVTQTPRYLIKTRGQQVTLSCSPISGHRSVSWYQQTPGQGLQFLFEYFSETQRNKGNFPGRFSGRQFSNSRSEMNVSTLELGDSALYLCASSSGGSYEQYFGPGTRLTVT.

The J gene is TRBJ1-6, the V gene TRBV7-8; D possibly corresponds to TRBD1 (5 bases). The CDR3 extends over 16 amino acids. V was trimmed by 5 bases and J by 5 bases, leaving 16 bases between them. Germline CDR1 is SGHVS and CDR2 is FQNEAQ. The CDR3 DNA sequence: TGTGCCAGCAGCCTCGCCAGGGTGAGGAATAATTCACCCCTCCACTTT. Its translation: CASSLARVRNNSPLHF.

This clone occurred once. V gene TRBV4-2 combines with J gene TRBJ1-1; 8 bases are a match to TRBD1. The CDR3 length is 15 residues. The V gene's germline CDR1 is LGHNA and CDR2 YNFKEQ. V shed 6 bases, J shed 1 base, and the junction held 7 bases outside the gene matches. The CDR3 DNA reads as TGTGCCAGCAGTCTTTCCGGACAGGGGAACACTGAAGCTTTCTTT. Protein product: CASSLSGQGNTEAFF.

In this sample, this clone turned up a few times. The rearrangement joins TRBV10-3 to TRBJ1-5; D remains ambiguous. Trimming took 3 bases from V and 6 from J, leaving 9 bases between them. The CDR3 consists of 13 residues. Germline V gene data show CDR1 as ENHRY and CDR2 as SYGVKD. CDR3 protein: CAISEGVAQPQHF. As DNA, the CDR3 is TGTGCCATCAGTGAAGGCGTGGCTCAGCCCCAGCATTTT.

This chain connects TRBV9 to TRBJ2-3; D gene unclear. Per the germline V gene, CDR1 is SGDLS and CDR2 is YYNGEE. This CDR3 has 13 amino acids. V dropped 3 bases and J dropped 2 bases, with 7 bases sitting between them. The CDR3 DNA sequence: TGTGCCAGCAGCGAAATAAACACAGATACGCAGTATTTT. It is translated as CASSEINTDTQYF. Variable domain in full (rest from reference TRBV9 and TRBJ2-3): DSGVTQTPKHLITATGQRVTLRCSPRSGDLSVYWYQQSLDQGLQFLIQYYNGEERAKGNILERFSAQQFPDLHSELNLSSLELGDSALYFCASSEINTDTQYFGPGTRLTVL.

The gene calls are TRBV19 and TRBJ2-7, with 7 nucleotides matching TRBD1. V lost 4 bases and J lost 3; bases outside the gene matches: 6. The CDR3 is 14 residues long. The V gene's germline CDR1 is LNHDA and CDR2 SQIVND (reference sequence). CDR3 nucleotide sequence: TGTGCCAGTAGTACCCAACGACAGGGCTACGAGCAGTACTTC. It codes for CASSTQRQGYEQYF.

The count of this clone is one. The gene calls are TRBV7-3 and TRBJ2-2; D unclear. Germline V lookup: CDR1 SGHTA, CDR2 FQGTGA. V lost 9 bases and J 0 bases, leaving 11 bases between the germline ends. CDR3 size: 14 residues. CDR3 DNA: TGTGCCAGTACCCTCGGTGCGAACACCGGGGAGCTGTTTTTT. This sequence encodes CASTLGANTGELFF.

V is TRBV4-2 and J is TRBJ1-2; D gene ambiguous. This CDR3 is built from 15 residues. Trimming left V 4 bases short and J 4 bases short, with 16 bases between. Looked up from germline, CDR1 is LGHNA and CDR2 is YNFKEQ. The CDR3, as DNA: TGTGCCAGCAGCCCTTCCGCCGGGGAGTTCTATGGCTACACCTTC. It translates to CASSPSAGEFYGYTF.

A remark on this clone: Sequence at one end of the junction differs from germline and may be a read error. V and J are TRBV28 and TRBJ1-2; D is undetermined. The CDR3 loop spans 12 amino acids. Per germline, CDR1 MDHEN and CDR2 SYDVKM. CDR3 sequence reads: CASGQARYSYTF. The CDR3 region has the DNA TGTGCCAGCGGCCAGGCGCGCTATAGCTACACCTTC.

This chain connects TRBV30 to TRBJ1-5; weak D call: TRBD1 (5 bases). The V and J ends lost 0 bases and 7 bases respectively, with 13 bases between them. Germline CDR1 reads GTSNPN; CDR2 reads SVGIG (reference sequence). The CDR3 spans 14 residues. CDR3: CAWSVTAEGQPQHF. CDR3 in DNA: TGTGCCTGGAGTGTAACGGCTGAGGGGCAGCCCCAGCATTTT.

CDR3 region: CASSRQGAGGGDTQYF. The CDR3 coding sequence is TGTGCCAGCAGTCGACAGGGCGCGGGAGGGGGAGATACGCAGTATTTT. The chain recombines TRBV28 with TRBJ2-3; 9 bases map to TRBD2. V gave up 5 bases and J gave up 5 bases; unmatched junction bases: 11. This CDR3 has 16 amino acids. Looked up from germline, CDR1 is MDHEN and CDR2 is SYDVKM.

The chain uses TRBV28 and TRBJ1-6; tentatively, D is TRBD1 (6 bases). V was shortened by 4 bases and J by 14 bases, with 12 bases between the two germline ends. This CDR3 spans 12 amino acids. Germline V gene data show CDR1 as MDHEN and CDR2 as SYDVKM. This CDR3 is CASSSLDRSLHF. The CDR3 nucleotides are TGTGCCAGCAGTTCTCTAGACAGGTCCCTCCACTTT.

The chain's CDR3 is CASRPTGGGETGELFF. The CDR3 nucleotides read TGTGCCAGCAGGCCCACAGGGGGCGGAGAGACCGGGGAGCTGTTTTTT. This chain joins TRBV7-6 and TRBJ2-2; 9 positions match TRBD1. Germline trimming cut 6 bases from V and 5 bases from J; bases unmatched to any gene: 10. Germline V lookup: CDR1 SGHVS, CDR2 FNYEAQ. The CDR3 has 16 residues.

The gene calls are TRBV28 and TRBJ2-7, with TRBD1 as a possible D gene (5 bases). V was clipped by 6 bases and J by 3 bases, with 12 bases between them. Germline CDR1 is MDHEN and CDR2 is SYDVKM. The CDR3 is 13 amino acids. CDR3 amino acids: CASSLGLGYEQYF. For the CDR3, the DNA is TGTGCCAGCAGCCTGGGGCTAGGCTACGAGCAGTACTTC.

The J gene is TRBJ2-7, the V gene TRBV5-4, with TRBD2 matching over 12 bases. Germline assignment: CDR1 SGHNT and CDR2 YYREEE (reference sequence). This CDR3 spans 16 amino acids. V dropped 4 bases and J dropped 5; count of bases not matched to a gene: 10. The CDR3 reads CASSTGLAGISHEQYF. In DNA form, the CDR3 reads TGTGCCAGCAGCACAGGACTAGCGGGGATCAGCCACGAGCAGTACTTC.

The chain joins TRBV6-5 to TRBJ1-2; D uncertain. V lost 7 bases and J 4 bases, leaving 16 bases between the germline ends. The CDR3 has 14 residues. CDR1 and CDR2 from the germline V gene are MNHEY and SVGAGI. CDR3 sequence reads: CASKITVLAYGYTF. In DNA, the CDR3 is TGTGCCAGCAAGATTACGGTTCTGGCCTATGGCTACACCTTC.

The V and J genes are TRBV25-1 and TRBJ1-1; no clear D gene. Looked up from germline, CDR1 is MGHDK and CDR2 is SYGVNS. Trimming cost V 7 bases and J 1 base, with 16 bases left between them. The CDR3 runs to 15 residues. CDR3 nucleotide sequence: TGTGCCAGCATCCCAGATTCGGACCGGAACACTGAAGCTTTCTTT. Its translation is CASIPDSDRNTEAFF.

V is TRBV6-5 and J is TRBJ2-7; D tentatively fits TRBD1 or TRBD2 (6 bases each). The CDR3 spans 14 residues. Germline-derived CDR1 and CDR2 are MNHEY and SVGAGI. The ends were cut back, 6 bases at V and 0 bases at J, with 12 bases in the middle. The CDR3 here is CASRRGVGSYEQYF. The CDR3 DNA is TGTGCCAGCAGGAGGGGGGTAGGCTCCTACGAGCAGTACTTC.

J is TRBJ2-5 and V is TRBV29-1; 8 nucleotides match TRBD2. The V segment lost 0 bases and the J segment 1 base; nucleotides outside the gene matches: 7. Germline-derived CDR1 and CDR2 are SQVTM and ANQGSEA. The CDR3 totals 16 residues. The CDR3 DNA sequence: TGCAGCGTTGAAGATCAATCCGGGAGGGCCCAAGAGACCCAGTACTTC. Protein: CSVEDQSGRAQETQYF.

The chain uses TRBV7-2 and TRBJ2-7; no definite D call. Trimming cost V 2 bases and J 3 bases, with 11 bases left between them. Germline V gene lookup returns CDR1 SGHTA and CDR2 FQGNSA. This CDR3 region has 14 residues. Here the CDR3 reads CASSLIRGSYEQYF. In DNA form, the CDR3 reads TGTGCCAGCAGCTTAATCCGAGGCAGCTACGAGCAGTACTTC. Combining the CDR3 with reference TRBV7-2 and TRBJ2-7 gives the whole variable domain GAGVSQSPSNKVTEKGKDVELRCDPISGHTALYWYRQSLGQGLEFLIYFQGNSAPDKSGLPSDRFSAERTGGSVSTLTIQRTQQEDSAVYLCASSLIRGSYEQYFGPGTRLTVT.

This clone has more than one count but fewer than ten. The gene calls are TRBV19 and TRBJ2-1; TRBD2 might be the D (7 bases). Germline V gene lookup returns CDR1 LNHDA and CDR2 SQIVND (reference sequence). The ends were cut back, 8 bases at V and 2 bases at J, with 13 bases in the middle. The CDR3 has 14 amino acids. The CDR3 loop reads CASGDGGPYNEQFF. DNA for the CDR3: TGTGCCAGTGGGGACGGGGGGCCCTACAATGAGCAGTTCTTC. Full variable domain (outside the CDR3, taken from reference TRBV19 and TRBJ2-1): DGGITQSPKYLFRKEGQNVTLSCEQNLNHDAMYWYRQDPGQGLRLIYYSQIVNDFQKGDIAEGYSVSREKKESFPLTVTSAQKNPTAFYLCASGDGGPYNEQFFGPGTRLTVL.

V gene TRBV4-2 combines with J gene TRBJ2-7, with 7 bases matching TRBD2. CDR1 and CDR2 from the germline V gene are LGHNA and YNFKEQ. This CDR3 is built from 14 residues. Losses at the gene ends were 2 bases for V and 0 bases for J; bases not matched to a gene: 1. CDR3 nucleotide sequence: TGTGCCAGCAGCCAATGGACTAGCTCCTACGAGCAGTACTTC. As protein: CASSQWTSSYEQYF.

This chain connects TRBV9 to TRBJ2-1, with D tentatively TRBD1 (6 bases). The V gene lost 2 bases and the J gene lost 14 bases, with 17 bases spanning the gap. CDR1 is SGDLS, CDR2 YYNGEE, per germline. The CDR3 runs 13 residues. CDR3 nucleotide sequence: TGTGCCAGCAGCGTCCGGACAGAGGGAATCGAGTTCTTC. Translating it yields CASSVRTEGIEFF.

This clone showed up just a few times. This chain joins TRBV7-9 and TRBJ2-7; TRBD2 matches at 9 bases. CDR1 is SEHNR and CDR2 is FQNEAQ in the germline V gene (reference sequence). V was clipped by 0 bases and J by 2 bases; unmatched bases: 8. The CDR3 totals 17 residues. The CDR3 region has the DNA TGTGCCAGCAGCTTAGCCCTAGCGGGACATGGACCCTACGAGCAGTACTTC. Protein product: CASSLALAGHGPYEQYF.

The chain links TRBV29-1 to TRBJ2-1; D is possibly TRBD2 (6 bases). Trimming pared 3 bases from V and 7 bases from J, leaving 19 bases between. The CDR3 has 15 amino acids. The germline CDR1 and CDR2 sequences are SQVTM and ANQGSEA. CDR3 in DNA: TGCAGCGTTGACCCGGGAGACTCGGCTTTGAATGAGCAGTTCTTC. Its protein product is CSVDPGDSALNEQFF.

The chain uses TRBV4-2 and TRBJ1-1, with D unresolved. Germline CDR1 and CDR2: LGHNA and YNFKEQ. Trimming removed 0 bases from V and 7 bases from J, with 6 bases in between. The CDR3 covers 12 residues. The CDR3 spells CASSQDTGEAFF. CDR3 nucleotide sequence: TGTGCCAGCAGCCAAGATACGGGTGAAGCTTTCTTT.

The chain combines TRBV2 with TRBJ2-7, with D unclear. V was trimmed by 6 bases and J by 2 bases, leaving 8 bases between them. The CDR3 length is 12 residues. Germline V gives CDR1 SNHLY, CDR2 FYNNEI. The CDR3 region is CASRYDTYEQYF. CDR3 bases: TGTGCCAGCAGATACGACACCTACGAGCAGTACTTC.

V usage is TRBV30 and J usage is TRBJ2-5; D not resolved. From germline, CDR1 is GTSNPN and CDR2 SVGIG (reference sequence). This CDR3 has 12 residues. V was clipped by 4 bases and J by 3 bases, with 9 bases between them. CDR3 loop: CAWTRPKETQYF. CDR3 coding DNA: TGTGCCTGGACGAGACCAAAAGAGACCCAGTACTTC.

J is TRBJ1-2 and V is TRBV29-1; no definite D call. Germline CDR1 SQVTM, CDR2 ANQGSEA. V lost 2 bases and J lost 4, with 8 bases in between. The CDR3 has 12 residues. The DNA of the CDR3 is TGCAGCGTTGAAATACTTGGCTATGGCTACACCTTC. Translated: CSVEILGYGYTF. Full variable domain (outside the CDR3, taken from reference TRBV29-1 and TRBJ1-2): SAVISQKPSRDICQRGTSLTIQCQVDSQVTMMFWYRQQPGQSLTLIATANQGSEATYESGFVIDKFPISRPNLTFSTLTVSNMSPEDSSIYLCSVEILGYGYTFGSGTRLTVV.

The chain joins TRBV6-5 to TRBJ2-1; 9 bases align to TRBD1. CDR3 length: 15 amino acids. Germline CDR1 MNHEY, CDR2 SVGAGI. J lost 7 bases, V lost 5 bases, and 9 bases had no gene match. This chain's CDR3 is CASSGPGTGKNEQFF. CDR3 in DNA: TGTGCCAGCAGTGGCCCCGGGACAGGGAAGAATGAGCAGTTCTTC.